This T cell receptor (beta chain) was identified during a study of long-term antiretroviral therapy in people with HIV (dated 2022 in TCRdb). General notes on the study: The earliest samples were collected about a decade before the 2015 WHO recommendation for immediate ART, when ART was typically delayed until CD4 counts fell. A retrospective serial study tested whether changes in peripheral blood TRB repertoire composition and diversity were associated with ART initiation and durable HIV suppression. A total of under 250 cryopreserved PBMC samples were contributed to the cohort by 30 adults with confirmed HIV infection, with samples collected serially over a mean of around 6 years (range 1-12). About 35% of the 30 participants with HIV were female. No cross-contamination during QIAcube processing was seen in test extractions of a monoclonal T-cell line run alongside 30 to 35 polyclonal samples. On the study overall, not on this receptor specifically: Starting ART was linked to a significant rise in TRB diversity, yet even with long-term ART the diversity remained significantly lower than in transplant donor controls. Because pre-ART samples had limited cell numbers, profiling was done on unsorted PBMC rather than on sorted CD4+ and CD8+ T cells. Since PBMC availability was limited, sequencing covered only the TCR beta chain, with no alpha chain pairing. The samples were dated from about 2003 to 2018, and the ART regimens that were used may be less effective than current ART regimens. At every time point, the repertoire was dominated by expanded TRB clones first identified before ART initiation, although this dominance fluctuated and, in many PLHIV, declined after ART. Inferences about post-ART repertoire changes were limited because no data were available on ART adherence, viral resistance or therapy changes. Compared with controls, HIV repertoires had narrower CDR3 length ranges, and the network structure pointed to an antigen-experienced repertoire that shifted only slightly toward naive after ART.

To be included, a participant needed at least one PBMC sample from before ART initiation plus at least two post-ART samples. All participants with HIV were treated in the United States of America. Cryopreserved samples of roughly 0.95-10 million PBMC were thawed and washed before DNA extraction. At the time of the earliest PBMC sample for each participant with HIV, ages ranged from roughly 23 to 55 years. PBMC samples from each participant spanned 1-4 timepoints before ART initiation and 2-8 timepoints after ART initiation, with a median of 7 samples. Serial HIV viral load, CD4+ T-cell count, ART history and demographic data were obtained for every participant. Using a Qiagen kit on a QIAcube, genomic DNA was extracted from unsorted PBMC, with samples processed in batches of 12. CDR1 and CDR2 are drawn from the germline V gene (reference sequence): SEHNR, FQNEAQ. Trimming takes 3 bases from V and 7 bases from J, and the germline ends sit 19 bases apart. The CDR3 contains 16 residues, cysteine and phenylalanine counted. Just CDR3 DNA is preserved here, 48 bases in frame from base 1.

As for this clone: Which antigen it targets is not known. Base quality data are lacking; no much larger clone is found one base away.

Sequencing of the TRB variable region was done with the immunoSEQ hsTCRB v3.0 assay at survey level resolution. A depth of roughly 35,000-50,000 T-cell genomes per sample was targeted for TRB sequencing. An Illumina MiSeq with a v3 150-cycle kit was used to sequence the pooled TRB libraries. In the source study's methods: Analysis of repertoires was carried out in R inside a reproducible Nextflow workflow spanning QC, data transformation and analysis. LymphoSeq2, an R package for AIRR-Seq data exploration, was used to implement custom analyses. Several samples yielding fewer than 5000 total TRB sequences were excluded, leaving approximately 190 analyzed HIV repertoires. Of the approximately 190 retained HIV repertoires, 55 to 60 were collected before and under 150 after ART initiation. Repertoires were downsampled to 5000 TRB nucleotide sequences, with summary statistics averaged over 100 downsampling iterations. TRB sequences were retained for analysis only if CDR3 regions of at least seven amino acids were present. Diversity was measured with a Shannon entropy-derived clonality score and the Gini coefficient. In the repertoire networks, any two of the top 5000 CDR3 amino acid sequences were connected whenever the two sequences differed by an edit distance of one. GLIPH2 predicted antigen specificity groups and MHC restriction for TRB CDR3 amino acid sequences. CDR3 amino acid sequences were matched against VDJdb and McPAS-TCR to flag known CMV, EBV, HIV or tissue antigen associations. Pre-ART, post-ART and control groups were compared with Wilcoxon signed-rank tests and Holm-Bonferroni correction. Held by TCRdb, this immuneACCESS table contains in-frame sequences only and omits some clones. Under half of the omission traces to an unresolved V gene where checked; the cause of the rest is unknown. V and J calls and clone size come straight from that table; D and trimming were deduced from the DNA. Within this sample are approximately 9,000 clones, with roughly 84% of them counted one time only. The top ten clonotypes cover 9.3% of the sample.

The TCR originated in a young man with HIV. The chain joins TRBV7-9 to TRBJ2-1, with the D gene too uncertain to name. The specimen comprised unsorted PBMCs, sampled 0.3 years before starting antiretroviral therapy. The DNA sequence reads TGTGCCAGCAGCTTTCTACCGGGCCCCGAGCGAAATGAGCAGTTCTTC. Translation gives CASSFLPGPERNEQFF.